One T cell receptor beta chain is described in this entry. With 3 bases removed from V and 2 bases from J, the gap between germline ends came to 11 bases. Germline V CDR1 and CDR2: SGHTA, FQGNSA. The CDR3 is 14 residues long. Here immunoSEQ multiplex PCR was the method, and the copy in TCRdb shows in-frame clones only, minus some. The data contain 150,000 or so clones, about 91% of them seen just once; the ten biggest clones take up 3% to 4%. These data originate in a study of T cell responses to AZD1222 COVID-19 vaccine. The chain combines TRBV7-2 with TRBJ2-7, with TRBD2 as a possible D gene (6 bases). This specimen consisted of peripheral blood, obtained 28 days after the second AZD1222 dose. The sequence was collected from an adult who received the AZD1222 COVID-19 vaccine. CDR3 region: CASSFSGPTYEQYF. The CDR3 DNA reads TGTGCCAGCAGCTTTAGCGGTCCCACCTACGAGCAGTACTTC.